This TCR beta chain is drawn from a study of CD8 T cells in Susac syndrome. Regarding the study as a whole: The study conceded that its TCR sequencing and HLA analysis involved relatively few individuals.

High-throughput TCR beta sequencing covered peripheral CD8+ and CD4+ T cells. From germline, CDR1 is SNHLY and CDR2 FYNNEI. CDR3 length equals 11 residues. The ends were cut back, 7 bases at V and 9 bases at J, with 12 bases in the middle. The RNA input was roughly 0.45 to 1 ug, and it was reverse transcribed with random hexamers. With immunoSEQ multiplex PCR, TCR beta CDR3 was amplified across 54 Vbeta and 13 Jbeta. TCRdb called the immunoSEQ multiplex PCR reads again in MiXCR, with one record for every CDR3 protein. Of 130,000 or so distinct CDR3 sequences listed, 80% to 85% are singletons. A remark on this clonotype: Its antigen is not known.

This sequence was found in a human donor with multiple sclerosis. Sequenced sample: CD8+ T cells from PBMCs. The chain is built from TRBV2 and TRBJ1-1; unclear D gene. The CDR3 DNA is TGTGCCAGCACCCCAGGCTTCCAAGCTTTCTTT. Translation: CASTPGFQAFF.